This T cell receptor (beta chain) stems from a study of beta chain features in type 1 diabetes. Notes on the study in general: These data did not resolve whether HLA type affects TCRB rearrangement. TCRB CDR3s were moderately but significantly shorter in Type 1 diabetes patients in all four CD4+ subsets.

Sequencing targeted expressed TCRB transcripts, as all isolated RNA had been reverse transcribed. About 3.57 million reads were obtained on average from naive, central memory and regulatory T cell samples. Sequencing was performed with immunoSEQ multiplex PCR; in TCRdb, only in-frame clones are kept and a portion is missing. The table has 95,000 to 150,000 clones, roughly 15% seen once. On this clone itself: Its antigen is unidentified.

Germline assignment: CDR1 SNHLY and CDR2 FYNNEI. The CDR3 extends over 13 amino acids. The V end was cut by 6 bases, the J end by 1 base, with 9 bases between. The chain is built from TRBV2 and TRBJ1-1; perhaps TRBD1 as D (6 bases). This clonotype originated in a man younger than 40 with type 1 diabetes. Sequencing used central memory CD4+ T cells from blood. The CDR3: CASRQQGNTEAFF. The CDR3 DNA reads TGTGCCAGCAGGCAACAGGGGAACACTGAAGCTTTCTTT.